This TCR beta chain emerged from a study of T-cell reconstitution after alpha-beta-depleted transplantation in children. Details on this clonotype: Its target is unknown.

Study observations and caveats: There were some patients whose high TCRbeta diversity at day 60 came from surviving recipient T cells and thymic progenitors. About two months after transplant, alpha-beta T cells reportedly came from several hundred expanded graft clones. At the one-year point after transplant, T-cell counts and TCRbeta diversity were found to come mostly from T cells that had been newly produced.

Preparing the TCRbeta library involved the use of unique molecular identifiers. TCRdb redid the calling of the PCR reads with MiXCR, one entry per CDR3 protein. The data show a few hundred thousand distinct CDR3 sequences, over 25% seen once. The source of this sequence is a boy under three years old with Wiskott-Aldrich syndrome, due to receive a stem cell transplant. The sequencing used PBMCs, collected before TCRalphabeta/CD19-depleted stem cell transplant.

The CDR3, as DNA: TGTGCCAGCAGCTTTGGGACTAGCGGGAGCGAGCAGTACTTC. Residues: CASSFGTSGSEQYF. V usage is TRBV7-2 and J usage is TRBJ2-7; 14 positions agree with TRBD2. The germline V gene encodes CDR1 SGHTA and CDR2 FQGNSA. Trimming took 3 bases from V and 6 from J; bases not matched to a gene: 1. The CDR3 extends over 14 amino acids.